Listed below are T cell receptor beta chains from one sample, sequenced in a study of preoperative IRX-2 immunotherapy in early breast cancer. Assay used: immunoSEQ multiplex PCR; TCRdb lists only in-frame clones, some missing. The data contain around 34,000 clones, 83% of them seen just once; the ten biggest clones take up roughly 2.6%. Sequenced here: lymph node tissue, sampled from a patient treated with IRX-2 immunotherapy. The source is a human donor with breast cancer. Both conserved end residues are trimmed from each CDR3. Each record gives: V gene, CDR3 protein.

v_gene: TRBV6-7; CDR3aa: ASSSSSGSEQY
v_gene: TRBV18; CDR3aa: ASSPPTGAREKLF
v_gene: TRBV29-1; CDR3aa: SVEGSKGAGWETQY
v_gene: TRBV18; CDR3aa: ASSPPGLAGFPPAYEQY
v_gene: TRBV28; CDR3aa: ASSRAGHTGELF
v_gene: TRBV11-3; CDR3aa: ASSSGLGGIGELF
v_gene: TRBV7-5; CDR3aa: ASSLLGSSTDTQY
v_gene: TRBV19; CDR3aa: ASSITSGGTGELF
v_gene: TRBV19; CDR3aa: ASSPNLGPRGLYGYT
v_gene: TRBV7-7; CDR3aa: ASSQDKGNAGNTIY
v_gene: TRBV18; CDR3aa: ASSAQGLHQPQH
v_gene: TRBV5-1; CDR3aa: ASSLLLAGLDEQF
v_gene: TRBV19; CDR3aa: ASQGGENTEAF
v_gene: TRBV7-8; CDR3aa: ASSFRGNTEAF
v_gene: TRBV6-8; CDR3aa: ASSPVGYEQY
v_gene: TRBV2; CDR3aa: ASSVEAGGYTDTQY
v_gene: TRBV6-8; CDR3aa: ASRRDAGANVLT
v_gene: TRBV19; CDR3aa: ASSPWRTEAF
v_gene: TRBV29-1; CDR3aa: SVVSRHSYGYT
v_gene: TRBV5-1; CDR3aa: ASSGGQGALDTQY
v_gene: TRBV6-8; CDR3aa: ASKRGFFFNQPQH
v_gene: TRBV28; CDR3aa: ASSRGMSTDTQY
v_gene: TRBV11-3; CDR3aa: ASSRETGGRTEAF